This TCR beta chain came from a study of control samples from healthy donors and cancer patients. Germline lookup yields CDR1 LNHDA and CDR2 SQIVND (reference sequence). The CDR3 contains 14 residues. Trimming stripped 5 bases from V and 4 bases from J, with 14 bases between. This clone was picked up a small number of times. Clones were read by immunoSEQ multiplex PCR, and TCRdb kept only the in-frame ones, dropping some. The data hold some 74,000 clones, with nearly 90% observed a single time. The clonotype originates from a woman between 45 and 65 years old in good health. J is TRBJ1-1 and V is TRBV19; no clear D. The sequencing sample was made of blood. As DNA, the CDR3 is TGTGCCAGTAGTGAAACGGTGTTGGGCACTGAAGCTTTCTTT. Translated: CASSETVLGTEAFF.